This TCR beta chain was profiled in a study of CD8 T cells in Susac syndrome. Germline assignment: CDR1 SNHLY and CDR2 FYNNEI. V was shortened by 8 bases and J by 2 bases, with 12 bases between the two germline ends. CDR3 size: 13 residues. The RNA input was about 0.5 to 1 ug, and it was reverse transcribed with random hexamers. The CDR3 of TCR beta was amplified by immunoSEQ multiplex PCR across 54 Vbeta and 13 Jbeta. TCRdb processed the immunoSEQ multiplex PCR reads anew with MiXCR; each CDR3 protein has one entry. Among about 73,000 distinct CDR3 sequences listed, just under 95% were seen once. Sequencing of TCR beta was carried out in blood CD8+ and CD4+ T cells. The CD8+ and CD4+ T cells were isolated magnetically using a negative isolation approach, whereas the TEMRA cells were enriched by FACS.

This receptor was taken from a human donor with multiple sclerosis. The chain carries TRBV2 and TRBJ1-1; D unclear. The source material was CD8+ T cells from PBMCs. CDR3 DNA: TGTGCCAGCCACGGAAAGGGAAACACTGAAGCTTTCTTT. It is translated as CASHGKGNTEAFF. The entire variable domain, with the rest obtained from reference TRBV2 and TRBJ1-1, is as follows: EPEVTQTPSHQVTQMGQEVILRCVPISNHLYFYWYRQILGQKVEFLVSFYNNEISEKSEIFDDQFSVERPDGSNFTLKIRSTKLEDSAMYFCASHGKGNTEAFFGQGTRLTVV.